What follows are 19 T cell receptor beta chains derived from one specimen sequenced in a study of blood T cell repertoires in COVID-19. Sequencing was performed with immunoSEQ multiplex PCR; in TCRdb, only in-frame clones are kept and a portion is missing. Here the sample spans roughly 120,000 clones, approximately 84% being singletons. Sequencing input: peripheral blood. These receptors originate from a man aged 65 to 85 with acute or convalescent COVID-19.

This clone was picked up one time. V is TRBV6-5 and J is TRBJ2-1; the D gene is possibly TRBD2 (6 bases). The ends were cut back, 7 bases at V and 6 bases at J, with 13 bases in the middle. Germline V gene sequence: CDR1 MNHEY, CDR2 SVGAGI. The CDR3 extends over 13 amino acids. As DNA, the CDR3 is TGTGCCAGCATAGGGACTCCCCCCAATGAGCAGTTCTTC. Protein: CASIGTPPNEQFF.

J is TRBJ1-3 and V is TRBV29-1; no clear D. Trimming stripped 1 base from V and 4 bases from J, with 14 bases between. CDR3 length equals 15 residues. Germline V gene lookup returns CDR1 SQVTM and CDR2 ANQGSEA. CDR3 region: CSVEGTGSSGNTIYF. CDR3 DNA: TGCAGCGTTGAAGGGACGGGGTCTTCCGGAAACACCATATATTTT.

The J gene is TRBJ1-2, the V gene TRBV19; 8 bases are shared with TRBD1. There are 14 residues in the CDR3. Trimming at V came to 4 bases and at J to 2 bases, leaving 3 bases not matched to a gene. Germline CDR1 and CDR2: LNHDA and SQIVND (reference sequence). CDR3 loop: CASSRGQANYGYTF. Written as DNA, the CDR3 is TGTGCCAGTAGTAGGGGACAGGCGAACTATGGCTACACCTTC.

The gene calls are TRBV28 and TRBJ1-2, with unresolved D. This CDR3 is built from 13 residues. V lost 3 bases, J lost 5 bases, and 10 bases lay in between. CDR1 is MDHEN and CDR2 is SYDVKM in the germline V gene. In DNA, the CDR3 is TGTGCCAGCAGTTTTCAGTCGCTTTATGGCTACACCTTC. Protein sequence: CASSFQSLYGYTF.

This clone was observed a few times. The genes are TRBV5-4 and TRBJ2-4, with 10 nucleotides matching TRBD1. After removal of 4 bases from V and 0 bases from J, the junction contained 7 bases not matched to a gene. Germline lookup yields CDR1 SGHNT and CDR2 YYREEE (reference sequence). The CDR3 contains 17 residues. CDR3 DNA sequence: TGTGCCAGCAGCCTCCCGACAGGGGGCTCAGCCAAAAACATTCAGTACTTC. The encoded protein is CASSLPTGGSAKNIQYF.

The V and J genes are TRBV9 and TRBJ1-6, with D perhaps TRBD1 (5 bases). The ends were cut back, 4 bases at V and 3 bases at J, with 14 bases in the middle. The V gene's germline CDR1 is SGDLS and CDR2 YYNGEE. This CDR3 comprises 16 residues. Written as DNA, the CDR3 is TGTGCCAGCAGCCCCGGGGGAGGTGACTATAATTCACCCCTCCACTTT. It is translated as CASSPGGGDYNSPLHF.

The chain employs TRBV5-6 and TRBJ2-3; D unresolved. CDR1 and CDR2 from the germline V gene are SGHDT and YYEEEE. This CDR3 has 16 amino acids. The V end was cut by 4 bases, the J end by 0 bases, with 15 bases between. CDR3: CASSPGSVSSTDTQYF. CDR3 nucleotides: TGTGCCAGCAGCCCCGGAAGCGTCTCTAGCACAGATACGCAGTATTTT.

This clone has just one count. The CDR3 loop reads CASLRGLNSPLHF. The CDR3 coding sequence is TGTGCCAGCCTCAGGGGGCTAAATTCACCCCTCCACTTT. This chain joins TRBV25-1 and TRBJ1-6, with 8 positions matching TRBD1. The CDR3 has 13 residues. Unmatched junction bases numbered 4, after V lost 8 bases and J lost 7 bases. Germline loops: CDR1 MGHDK, CDR2 SYGVNS.

This clone was detected only once. This chain joins TRBV5-5 and TRBJ2-2; D perhaps matches TRBD2 (6 bases). Germline assignment: CDR1 SGHKS and CDR2 YYEKEE (reference sequence). There are 16 residues in the CDR3. With 5 bases removed from V and 0 bases from J, the gap between germline ends came to 14 bases. The CDR3 DNA follows: TGTGCCAGCAGTCTTGGAGGGGTGTCGAACACCGGGGAGCTGTTTTTT. Amino acid sequence: CASSLGGVSNTGELFF. Combining the CDR3 with reference TRBV5-5 and TRBJ2-2 gives the whole variable domain DAGVTQSPTHLIKTRGQQVTLRCSPISGHKSVSWYQQVLGQGPQFIFQYYEKEERGRGNFPDRFSARQFPNYSSELNVNALLLGDSALYLCASSLGGVSNTGELFFGEGSRLTVL.

The chain is built from TRBV5-1 and TRBJ2-2; unclear D gene. The V end lost 0 bases, the J end lost 0 bases, and 12 bases lay between the germline ends. The length of the CDR3 is 17 residues. Per germline, CDR1 SGHRS and CDR2 YFSETQ. The CDR3 nucleotides read TGCGCCAGCAGCTTGGCCATGGTGACTGCGAACACCGGGGAGCTGTTTTTT. It codes for CASSLAMVTANTGELFF.

The rearrangement joins TRBV5-1 to TRBJ1-2; D remains ambiguous. CDR1 is SGHRS, CDR2 YFSETQ, per germline. V was cut by 4 bases and J by 7 bases, with 17 bases left in between. This CDR3 is 14 amino acids long. The CDR3 reads CASSPTPISGGYTF. CDR3 sequence (DNA): TGCGCCAGCAGCCCAACCCCGATCTCGGGTGGCTACACCTTC.

The V gene is TRBV29-1, the J gene TRBJ1-2; no firm D call. V was shortened by 0 bases and J by 7 bases, with 12 bases between the two germline ends. The CDR3 covers 13 residues. CDR1 and CDR2 from the germline V gene are SQVTM and ANQGSEA. The CDR3 DNA sequence: TGCAGCGTTGAAGATCAGAGGGAAGGTGGCTACACCTTC. Protein product: CSVEDQREGGYTF.

This sequence joins TRBV4-1 and TRBJ1-1; 11 positions match TRBD1. This CDR3 comprises 12 residues. The junction had 5 bases not matched to a gene; V was cut back by 5 bases and J by 12 bases. The V gene's germline CDR1 is MGHRA and CDR2 YSYEKL. For the CDR3, the DNA is TGCGCCAGCAGCTACGGACAGGGGGCTACTTTCTTT. It yields the protein CASSYGQGATFF.

At least ten counts were recorded for this clone. The chain recombines TRBV5-4 with TRBJ1-2, with TRBD1 matching over 9 bases. Germline CDR1 and CDR2: SGHNT and YYREEE (reference sequence). J gave up 7 bases and V 2 bases, and 3 bases lay outside the gene matches. This CDR3 has 13 amino acids. In DNA form, the CDR3 reads TGTGCCAGCAGCTTACAGGGGGCGGTTGGCTACACCTTC. Residues: CASSLQGAVGYTF.

Notes on this clone: The junction differs from germline at one of its ends, possibly a read error. The V and J genes are TRBV30 and TRBJ1-2; D may be TRBD1 (6 bases). This CDR3 is built from 11 residues. From germline, CDR1 is GTSNPN and CDR2 SVGIG (reference sequence). As DNA, the CDR3 is TGTGCCTGGGGGTGGGGGCGTCCGTCGGCCTTC. Residues: CAWGWGRPSAF.

The V gene is TRBV7-2, the J gene TRBJ2-2; maybe TRBD1 (6 bases). CDR1 is SGHTA and CDR2 is FQGNSA in the germline V gene. V lost 5 bases, J lost 6 bases, and 10 bases lay in between. CDR3 size: 13 residues. The CDR3 DNA sequence: TGTGCCAGCAGCGCACAGGGTGCCGGGGAGCTGTTTTTT. This translates into CASSAQGAGELFF.

The V and J genes are TRBV5-4 and TRBJ2-3; 15 bases line up with TRBD2. Germline CDR1 and CDR2: SGHNT and YYREEE (reference sequence). V shed 4 bases, J shed 4 bases, and the junction held 4 bases outside the gene matches. This CDR3 has 16 amino acids. The CDR3 sequence is CASSQRTSGGADTQYF. The DNA of the CDR3 is TGTGCCAGCAGCCAAAGGACTAGCGGGGGGGCAGATACGCAGTATTTT.

J is TRBJ1-2 and V is TRBV7-9; weak D call: TRBD1 (5 bases). Germline V gives CDR1 SEHNR, CDR2 FQNEAQ (reference sequence). V was clipped by 5 bases and J by 4 bases, with 20 bases between them. This CDR3 is built from 16 residues. CDR3 nucleotide sequence: TGTGCCAGCAGCCATTCCGGAGCCGGGGGTGGCTATGGCTACACCTTC. Translated, it gives CASSHSGAGGGYGYTF.

The chain couples TRBV6-5 to TRBJ2-3; perhaps TRBD2 as D (6 bases). The V gene's germline CDR1 is MNHEY and CDR2 SVGAGI. V was trimmed by 6 bases and J by 5 bases, leaving 15 bases between them. The CDR3 is made up of 14 amino acids. CDR3 in amino acids: CASRLGDSRDTQYF. The DNA of the CDR3 is TGTGCCAGCAGACTGGGGGACTCCCGAGATACGCAGTATTTT.